Listed below are T cell receptor beta chains from one sample, sequenced in a study of vaccination and CD4 T cells after COVID-19. Antigens of these TCRs are unknown. From the PCR reads, TCRdb called clonotypes with MiXCR, one entry per CDR3 protein. The data hold roughly 19,000 distinct CDR3 sequences, with nearly 60% observed a single time. The sequencing used CD4+ T cells from blood, cultured in vitro, collected before SARS-CoV-2 vaccination. These receptors were obtained from a human donor who had recovered from COVID-19. Each CDR3 is given with its conserved first and last residue. A D gene is named only where the DNA matches it firmly. Clone size is not always given. Where it is, it says once, few, many or a class for expanded clones.

-	TRBV24-1	17	-	TRBJ1-5	TGTGCCACCAGTGCCTCGCCCGGGACGGGTTTGAATCAGCCCCAGCATTTT	CATSASPGTGLNQPQHF
TRBD2	TRBV19	16	-	TRBJ2-1	TGTGCCAGTAGTACGACTAGCGGGAGGCTCGGCAATGAGCAGTTCTTC	CASSTTSGRLGNEQFF
-	TRBV6-1	13	few	TRBJ1-5	TGTGCCAGTGCCACGGGACTAATCTCGCCCCAGCATTTT	CASATGLISPQHF
TRBD2	TRBV15	14	-	TRBJ2-5	TGTGCCACCAGGGGAGCGGGAGAAGGAGAGACCCAGTACTTC	CATRGAGEGETQYF
-	TRBV27	12	few	TRBJ1-5	TGTGCCAGCAGGGACCGAAATCAGCCCCAGCATTTT	CASRDRNQPQHF
TRBD2	TRBV28	18	once	TRBJ2-5	TGTGTCAGCAGTCCGCCCAGGAGACTAGCGGGAGGTGGAGAGACCCAGTACTTC	CVSSPPRRLAGGGETQYF
-	TRBV12-3/TRBV12-4	13	-	TRBJ2-7	TGTGCCAGCAGTTCCCGGGCGACCTACGAGCAGTACTTC	CASSSRATYEQYF
-	TRBV12-3/TRBV12-4	15	once	TRBJ2-7	TGTGCCAGCAGTCGTACCGACAGACCCTCGGACGAGCAGTACTTC	CASSRTDRPSDEQYF
-	TRBV27	14	-	TRBJ2-2	TGTGCCAGCGGGAGGCGCCCGAACACCGGGGAGCTGTTTTTT	CASGRRPNTGELFF
-	TRBV2	14	-	TRBJ2-3	TGTGCCAGCAGTGTGGGGCTAGGGACAGATACGCAGTATTTT	CASSVGLGTDTQYF
-	TRBV29-1	15	-	TRBJ2-7	TGCAGCGTTGTGGCCTACGGGGGACCCCCCTACGAGCAGTACTTC	CSVVAYGGPPYEQYF
TRBD2	TRBV20-1	18	-	TRBJ2-3	TGCAGTGCGAACGGACTAGCGGGTCCCCGGTCGATGGAAGATACGCAGTATTTT	CSANGLAGPRSMEDTQYF
-	TRBV15	12	-	TRBJ1-2	TGTGCCACCAGCACCAGTAACTATGGCTACACCTTC	CATSTSNYGYTF
TRBD2	TRBV5-4	14	-	TRBJ2-1	TGTGCCAGCAGCTCCGCATTTAGCGGGAGAGGGCAGTTCTTC	CASSSAFSGRGQFF
TRBD1	TRBV9	16	-	TRBJ2-1	TGTGCCAGCAGCGTAGTCCTCGGACAGGGGTTGGATGAGCAGTTCTTC	CASSVVLGQGLDEQFF
TRBD1	TRBV5-8	14	-	TRBJ1-1	TGTGCCAGCAGTCGACAGGGTGGGAACACTGAAGCTTTCTTT	CASSRQGGNTEAFF
TRBD2	TRBV7-3	15	-	TRBJ2-1	TGTGCCAGCAGCCGAAGCGGGAGCTCCTACAATGAGCAGTTCTTC	CASSRSGSSYNEQFF
TRBD1	TRBV10-3	12	few	TRBJ1-1	TGTGCCATCAGAGAACGGGACAGCGAAGCTTTCTTT	CAIRERDSEAFF
TRBD2	TRBV6-1	13	-	TRBJ2-5	TGTGCCACCCAGGCGGGAGTGATGGAGACCCAGTACTTC	CATQAGVMETQYF
-	TRBV7-9	16	few	TRBJ1-5	TGTGCCAGCAGCTTCTGGTCGGCTTCGGGCAATCAGCCCCAGCATTTT	CASSFWSASGNQPQHF
TRBD2	TRBV28	14	-	TRBJ2-7	TGTGCCAGCAGTTATACTAGCGGGATATACGAGCAGTACTTC	CASSYTSGIYEQYF
-	TRBV28	15	-	TRBJ2-7	TGTGCCAGCAGTGTACAGGGTGCTCTCTCCTACGAGCAGTACTTC	CASSVQGALSYEQYF
-	TRBV28	17	medium-sized	TRBJ2-6	TGTGCCAGCAACCAACAGCCCAGCATCTCTGGGGCCAACGTCCTGACTTTC	CASNQQPSISGANVLTF
-	TRBV20-1	15	-	TRBJ2-1	TGCAGTGCTAACGATGGCGGGCAGGGCCGCAATGAGCAGTTCTTC	CSANDGGQGRNEQFF
-	TRBV20-1	13	few	TRBJ1-5	TGCAGTGCAACCCAGGGAAATGGCCAGCCCCAGCATTTT	CSATQGNGQPQHF
-	TRBV24-1	14	-	TRBJ2-1	TGTGCCACCAGTGACCTAGCTTCCTACAATGAGCAGTTCTTC	CATSDLASYNEQFF
TRBD2	TRBV20-1	19	-	TRBJ2-2	TGCAGTGCTAGAGATCAGTTAACTAGCGGGAGGCGCCCTACCGGGGAGCTGTTTTTT	CSARDQLTSGRRPTGELFF
-	TRBV6-2/TRBV6-3	14	-	TRBJ1-5	TGTGCCAGCCCCGACAGGTATAGCAATCAGCCCCAGCATTTT	CASPDRYSNQPQHF
-	TRBV7-9	13	-	TRBJ1-5	TGTGCCAGCAGCTTACCAGGGAATCAGCCCCAGCATTTT	CASSLPGNQPQHF
-	TRBV9	13	-	TRBJ1-5	TGTGCCAGCAGCGTAGTACCAAATCAGCCCCAGCATTTT	CASSVVPNQPQHF
-	TRBV10-3	12	medium-sized	TRBJ1-1	TGTGCCATCAGTGAGGAACACACTGAAGCTTTCTTT	CAISEEHTEAFF
-	TRBV19	11	few	TRBJ2-3	TGTGCCAGTAGATCCACAGATACGCAGTATTTT	CASRSTDTQYF
-	TRBV20-1	14	-	TRBJ2-3	TGCAGTGCTAGAGACACGGGGGGCACAGATACGCAGTATTTT	CSARDTGGTDTQYF
-	TRBV27	14	-	TRBJ1-1	TGTGCCAGCAGCCCAACAAGGGTCGCCACTGAAGCTTTCTTT	CASSPTRVATEAFF
-	TRBV21-1	14	-	TRBJ2-5	TGTGCCAGCAGCTACGGGGACAGACAAGAGACCCAGTACTTC	CASSYGDRQETQYF